By frequency in the sample, the clone carrying this T cell receptor beta chain is medium-sized (0.01 to 0.1%). This specimen belongs to a study of prognosis after radiotherapy for stage I lung cancer. TCR beta CDR3 was amplified from genomic DNA by two-round multiplex PCR. First-round PCR amplification was performed with primers specific to each TRBV and TRBJ gene. TCRdb reprocessed the multiplex PCR reads with MiXCR, giving one entry per CDR3 protein. Of around 16,000 distinct CDR3 sequences listed, around 40% are singletons. This CDR3 has 14 amino acids. V lost 6 bases, J lost 7 bases, and 12 bases stayed unmatched. Germline V lookup: CDR1 GTSNPN, CDR2 SVGIG (reference sequence).

The TCR originated in a donor of 50 years or more with non-small cell lung cancer. The chain is built from TRBV30 and TRBJ1-2, with TRBD1 identical over 9 bases. Sequencing was performed on PBMCs, taken before or after stereotactic body radiation therapy (not recorded which). The CDR3 DNA is TGTGCCTGCAACCGGGGGACAGGGAGGGGTGGCTACACCTTC. Translation: CACNRGTGRGGYTF. Using reference TRBV30 and TRBJ1-2 for the parts outside the CDR3, the full variable domain is SQTIHQWPATLVQPVGSPLSLECTVEGTSNPNLYWYRQAAGRGLQLLFYSVGIGQISSEVPQNLSASRPQDRQFILSSKKLLLSDSGFYLCACNRGTGRGGYTFGSGTRLTVV.